These T cell receptor beta chains were read from a single sample in a study of blood T cell repertoires in COVID-19. Profiled with immunoSEQ multiplex PCR; TCRdb holds only in-frame clones, not every one. The sample consists of a few hundred thousand clones, 80% to 85% of them appearing once. Sequencing input: peripheral blood. The receptors derive from a woman aged 80 or over with active or convalescent COVID-19. Both conserved end residues are part of each CDR3. The D gene is left open where the match is weak. Some rows have no size entry. The others give once, few or many, or a class for an expanded clone.

V	J	D	size	DNA	CDR3
TRBV6-2/TRBV6-3	TRBJ2-3	TRBD1	many	TGTGCCAGCAGTTACCTCCCCGGGACAGGGGCAGATACGCAGTATTTT	CASSYLPGTGADTQYF
TRBV7-9	TRBJ1-5	TRBD1	.	TGTGCCAGCAGCTTGGCGACAGGGATTAATCAGCCCCAGCATTTT	CASSLATGINQPQHF
TRBV5-1	TRBJ1-5	TRBD1	.	TGCGCCAGCAGCCAGGGGACAGGGGGGAGTCAGCCCCAGCATTTT	CASSQGTGGSQPQHF
TRBV7-3	TRBJ2-1	.	once	TGTGCCAGCAGCTTAATGGGGTCTAGCCCTTCGGGGGAGCAGTTCTTC	CASSLMGSSPSGEQFF
TRBV7-3	TRBJ2-6	TRBD1	few	TGTGCCAGCAGCTTAAATCAGGGGGATGGGGCCAACGTCCTGACTTTC	CASSLNQGDGANVLTF
TRBV28	TRBJ1-1	.	.	TGTGCCAGCAGTTCTGTTGGCATTGGGAACACTGAAGCTTTCTTT	CASSSVGIGNTEAFF
TRBV5-4	TRBJ2-2	.	.	TGTGCCAGCAGCGTGGGACTGAACACCGGGGAGCTGTTTTTT	CASSVGLNTGELFF
TRBV7-2	TRBJ2-7	TRBD2	.	TGTGCCAGCAGCTTGGGGACTAGCGGGGGGGCCTTCCTCTTC	CASSLGTSGGAFLF
TRBV27	TRBJ2-7	TRBD2	.	TGTGCCACCGGGACTAGCGGGAGGGGCGAGCAGTACTTC	CATGTSGRGEQYF
TRBV9	TRBJ1-2	.	.	TGTGCCAGCAGCGGTAGGGGGGGCTCGGGTGGCTACACCTTC	CASSGRGGSGGYTF
TRBV28	TRBJ2-7	TRBD1	.	TGTGCCAGCAGTCTCGGTCGTAGGGACAGGGGTAGCTACGAGCAGTACTTC	CASSLGRRDRGSYEQYF
TRBV6-2/TRBV6-3	TRBJ1-5	TRBD1	.	TGTGCCAGCAGCACTCTCCAGGGGGCAGTTAATATCAATCAGCCCCAGCATTTT	CASSTLQGAVNINQPQHF
TRBV6-2/TRBV6-3	TRBJ2-7	TRBD1	.	TGTGCCAGCAGTTCCTACAGGGGGCGCCCCTACGAGCAGTACTTC	CASSSYRGRPYEQYF
TRBV5-1	TRBJ2-7	.	few	TGCGCCAGCCGCCTAAGACAGGAGACCTACGAGCAGTACTTC	CASRLRQETYEQYF
TRBV4-2	TRBJ2-3	.	.	TGTGCCAGCAGCCCACTTTTCTCGGATACGCAGTATTTT	CASSPLFSDTQYF
TRBV6-5	TRBJ1-3	.	.	TGTGCCAGCAGTTACCGAGGTCGGTTCTCTGGAAACACCATATATTTT	CASSYRGRFSGNTIYF
TRBV7-9	TRBJ2-7	.	.	TGTGCCAGCAGCTTAGGCTCCGGGAGCGCCACGTACGAGCAGTACTTC	CASSLGSGSATYEQYF
TRBV13	TRBJ1-1	TRBD1	.	TGTGCCAGCCAGCCAGACAGGGGGTACAGTACTGAAGCTTTCTTT	CASQPDRGYSTEAFF
TRBV6-5	TRBJ2-3	.	.	TGTGCCAGCTTCTTAACTAGGGGGAGCACAGATACGCAGTATTTT	CASFLTRGSTDTQYF
TRBV5-8	TRBJ2-5	.	.	TGTGCCAGCAGCTTAGGAGCGGGCCTCCAAGAGACCCAGTACTTC	CASSLGAGLQETQYF
TRBV6-5	TRBJ2-3	.	.	TGTGCCAGCAGTACCCCCCGGCGGGATACGCAGTATTTT	CASSTPRRDTQYF
TRBV4-2	TRBJ1-5	.	few	TGTGCCAGCAGTCCGGACAGCAATAGCAATCAGCCCCAGCATTTT	CASSPDSNSNQPQHF
TRBV6-2/TRBV6-3	TRBJ2-5	TRBD2	.	TGTGCCAGCAGTTACGATCTAGCGGGGGGTTTGAAGACCCAGTACTTC	CASSYDLAGGLKTQYF
TRBV9	TRBJ1-5	.	.	TGTGCCAGCAGCCCCCGCGGGGGCGCGGGTCAGCCCCAGCATTTT	CASSPRGGAGQPQHF
TRBV6-5	TRBJ1-6	.	once	TGTGCCAGCAGTTACTCCAGGGGCGCCTATAATTCACCCCTCCACTTT	CASSYSRGAYNSPLHF
TRBV7-9	TRBJ1-1	.	once	TGTGCCAGCAGCTTGAGCGGGACCACTGAAGCTTTCTTT	CASSLSGTTEAFF
TRBV4-2	TRBJ1-1	TRBD1	.	TGTGCCAGCACGGAGACAGGGGGCCCTTCGAACACTGAAGCTTTCTTT	CASTETGGPSNTEAFF
TRBV19	TRBJ1-2	.	.	TGTGCCAGTAATCACGCGGGTAGTAACTATGGCTACACCTTC	CASNHAGSNYGYTF
TRBV24-1	TRBJ2-3	.	.	TGTGCCACCAGTGATTTGTATAGCACAGATACGCAGTATTTT	CATSDLYSTDTQYF
TRBV4-3	TRBJ2-3	.	.	TGCGCCAGCAGCCAAGAGCCCGTCAGGGCCCTAAATGGAGATACGCAGTATTTT	CASSQEPVRALNGDTQYF
TRBV12-5	TRBJ2-1	.	.	TGTGCTAGTGGTTTGGAAACGGGAACTGAGCAGTTCTTC	CASGLETGTEQFF
TRBV5-1	TRBJ1-5	.	.	TGCGCCAGCAGCGAAGGACTGGGGAGCAATCAGCCCCAGCATTTT	CASSEGLGSNQPQHF
TRBV5-4	TRBJ2-3	TRBD1	once	TGTGCCAGCCGCCGGGGACAGGACACAGATACGCAGTATTTT	CASRRGQDTDTQYF
TRBV28	TRBJ1-5	TRBD1	once	TGTGCCAGCAGTCCTCTCGACAGGGACAATCAGCCCCAGCATTTT	CASSPLDRDNQPQHF
TRBV3-1/TRBV3-2	TRBJ2-2	TRBD2	.	TGTGCCAGCAGCCAAGGTCCAGGGAGGGCCGGGGAGCTGTTTTTT	CASSQGPGRAGELFF
TRBV5-4	TRBJ2-7	.	once	TGTGCCAGCAGCGACCGGACGGGGGCCTACGAGCAGTACTTC	CASSDRTGAYEQYF
TRBV28	TRBJ2-5	TRBD2	once	TGTGCCAGCAGTGGTCCCCGGTGGAGCGGGGGAGAGACCCAGTACTTC	CASSGPRWSGGETQYF
TRBV5-6	TRBJ2-7	.	.	TGTGCCAGCAGCTTGGGGACAGGCAGCGGGCGGCCGTACTTC	CASSLGTGSGRPYF
TRBV9	TRBJ1-1	.	.	TGTGCCAGCAGCCGTAGCGGGCCAAACACTGAAGCTTTCTTT	CASSRSGPNTEAFF
TRBV10-1	TRBJ2-7	.	.	TGCGCCAGCAGTGGCCTGAGAAGCTCCTACGAGCAGTACTTC	CASSGLRSSYEQYF
TRBV15	TRBJ1-2	.	.	TGTGCCACCAGCCCCCGGAGGGTCTATGGCTACACCTTC	CATSPRRVYGYTF
TRBV4-3	TRBJ1-5	.	.	TGCGCCAGCAGCCAAGATGCGGGGAATAGCAATCAGCCCCAGCATTTT	CASSQDAGNSNQPQHF
TRBV19	TRBJ1-5	TRBD1	.	TGTGCCAGTAGGACGGACAGGGGAGGTTACAATCAGCCCCAGCATTTT	CASRTDRGGYNQPQHF
TRBV27	TRBJ1-1	.	few	TGTGCCAGTTGTTGGGGGAGGGCCCAGTTAGGGGCTGAAGCTTTCTTT	CASCWGRAQLGAEAFF
TRBV28	TRBJ2-5	.	.	TGTGCCAGCACCTCGCCGACAAATAGAAAGACCCAGTACTTC	CASTSPTNRKTQYF
TRBV10-3	TRBJ2-1	TRBD1	.	TGTGCCATCAGTATGGGACAGGGTTATGAGCAGTTCTTC	CAISMGQGYEQFF
TRBV7-9	TRBJ2-2	.	.	TGTGCCAGCAGCGCCAGGAACACCGGGGAGCTGTTTTTT	CASSARNTGELFF
TRBV5-1	TRBJ1-2	TRBD1	.	TGCGCCAGCTCCGCCACAGGGGAAGGCTATGGCTACACCTTC	CASSATGEGYGYTF
TRBV6-2/TRBV6-3	TRBJ1-3	TRBD1	.	TGTGCCAGCAGTTACGACAGGGGGCCTGGAAACACCATATATTTT	CASSYDRGPGNTIYF
TRBV11-3	TRBJ1-4	TRBD1	.	TGTGCCAGCAGCACTGGGACAGGGAGATCCGTCAATGAAAAACTGTTTTTT	CASSTGTGRSVNEKLFF
TRBV4-3	TRBJ2-5	.	.	TGCGCCAGCAGCCAAGAAAGGAGGGCGGGGGCCAAAGAGACCCAGTACTTC	CASSQERRAGAKETQYF
TRBV18	TRBJ1-1	TRBD1	.	TGTGCCAGCTCACCAAGACAGGGGGGGATGAACACTGAAGCTTTCTTT	CASSPRQGGMNTEAFF
TRBV25-1	TRBJ1-4	.	.	TGTGCCAGCCGATCCCTACAGGGCCTAAATGAAAAACTGTTTTTT	CASRSLQGLNEKLFF
TRBV28	TRBJ1-4	.	.	TGTGCCAGCAGTTTATCGCTCCAGGGATCTGAAAAACTGTTTTTT	CASSLSLQGSEKLFF